This entry describes one TCR beta chain. The data were taken from a study of blood T cell repertoires in COVID-19. Libraries were prepared by immunoSEQ multiplex PCR; TCRdb keeps only in-frame clonotypes and omits some of them. The table records 100,000 to 120,000 clones, over 60% of them present only once. This CDR3 has 14 residues. The germline gives CDR1 SGHNT, CDR2 YENEEA. Trimming took 6 bases from V and 4 from J, leaving 16 bases between them. The genes are TRBV11-3 and TRBJ2-7; D may be TRBD1 (5 bases). The clonotype originates from an elderly woman with active or convalescent COVID-19. Sequenced input: peripheral blood. CDR3 sequence reads: CASSDGHRAYEQYF. DNA of the CDR3: TGTGCCAGCAGTGACGGACACCGGGCTTACGAGCAGTACTTC.